The 13 T cell receptor beta chains in this list originate from one sample, sequenced in a study of neurological immune-mediated disorders. TCRdb independently ran MiXCR on the 5' RACE reads; one entry per CDR3 protein. The table records about 60,000 distinct CDR3 sequences, more than 7.5% of them present only once. Sample time point: longitudinal time-point 2. Sequencing input: PBMCs. The receptor source for this set is a man aged 25 to 45 in good health.

Many counts were recorded for this clonotype. The genes are TRBV7-3 and TRBJ2-1; D call uncertain. Germline V gene lookup returns CDR1 SGHTA and CDR2 FQGTGA. The CDR3 has 14 residues. Trimming took 4 bases from V and 8 from J, leaving 15 bases between them. The CDR3 sequence is CASSYTFSDDEQFF. The CDR3 DNA sequence: TGTGCCAGCAGCTATACGTTTTCGGACGATGAGCAGTTCTTC.

This chain connects TRBV27 to TRBJ1-1; tentative D call: TRBD1 (5 bases). V lost 2 bases and J 0 bases, leaving 16 bases between the germline ends. In germline, CDR1 is MNHEY, CDR2 SMNVEV (reference sequence). The CDR3 sequence is 17 residues long. This CDR3 reads CASSLISPQGLNTEAFF. CDR3 DNA sequence: TGTGCCAGCAGTTTAATTTCCCCGCAGGGCTTGAACACTGAAGCTTTCTTT.

This clonotype was counted many times. The chain uses TRBV2 and TRBJ2-1, with D possibly TRBD1 on 5 matching bases. The CDR3 is made up of 16 amino acids. Germline CDR1 is SNHLY and CDR2 is FYNNEI. V was clipped by 2 bases and J by 0 bases, with 11 bases between them. In DNA form, the CDR3 reads TGTGCCAGCAGTGAAAGGGGTAGGAGCTCCTACAATGAGCAGTTCTTC. Its protein is CASSERGRSSYNEQFF.

This clonotype was seen repeatedly, ten times or more. This chain connects TRBV5-1 to TRBJ2-2; D is possibly TRBD2 (5 bases). Germline CDR1 is SGHRS and CDR2 is YFSETQ. Trimming took 4 bases from V and 8 from J, leaving 21 bases between them. CDR3 size: 16 residues. The CDR3 protein is CASSPEELQTRGELFF. The CDR3 coding sequence is TGCGCCAGCAGCCCGGAGGAGTTACAAACAAGGGGGGAGCTGTTTTTT. Drawing the rest from reference TRBV5-1 and TRBJ2-2, the complete variable domain is KAGVTQTPRYLIKTRGQQVTLSCSPISGHRSVSWYQQTPGQGLQFLFEYFSETQRNKGNFPGRFSGRQFSNSRSEMNVSTLELGDSALYLCASSPEELQTRGELFFGEGSRLTVL.

This clonotype has a count of ten or more. The rearrangement links TRBV24-1 to TRBJ2-3; D remains unclear. V was cut by 5 bases and J by 6 bases, with 11 bases left in between. The CDR3 sequence is 13 residues long. Germline values: CDR1 KGHDR, CDR2 SFDVKD. As DNA, the CDR3 is TGTGCCACCAGTGCCGCAGCAATGGATACGCAGTATTTT. Translating gives CATSAAAMDTQYF.

This clonotype has a count of ten or more. The CDR3 here is CASSLKQRNYGYTF. The CDR3 DNA sequence: TGTGCCAGCAGTTTAAAACAGCGAAACTATGGCTACACCTTC. The V and J genes are TRBV27 and TRBJ1-2; D is unresolved. The CDR3 runs 14 residues. Germline loops: CDR1 MNHEY, CDR2 SMNVEV (reference sequence). V dropped 2 bases and J dropped 2 bases, with 9 bases sitting between them.

This clonotype was detected ten times or more. The chain uses TRBV5-1 and TRBJ1-2; 10 bases are a match to TRBD1. The V and J ends lost 2 bases and 4 bases, in that order; junction bases with no gene match: 5. Germline assignment: CDR1 SGHRS and CDR2 YFSETQ. The CDR3 extends over 15 amino acids. DNA for the CDR3: TGCGCCAGCAGCTTCGGGACAGGGGCGGCCTATGGCTACACCTTC. Protein sequence: CASSFGTGAAYGYTF.

This clonotype was counted between two and nine times. A far more abundant clone sits one base away, making this likely a read error. V is TRBV25-1 and J is TRBJ2-7; no clear D gene. The V and J ends lost 6 bases and 0 bases respectively, with 3 bases between them. Germline V gene data show CDR1 as MGHDK and CDR2 as SYGVNS. This CDR3 has 11 amino acids. The CDR3 region is CASSISYEQYF. The CDR3 coding sequence is TGTGCCAGCAGCATCTCCTACGAGCAGTACTTC.

This clonotype was seen ten or more times. The chain employs TRBV5-1 and TRBJ2-7; D is perhaps TRBD1 (5 bases). The CDR3 loop spans 16 amino acids. Trimming removed 0 bases at V and 6 bases at J, with 19 bases between. Germline V gene data show CDR1 as SGHRS and CDR2 as YFSETQ. In DNA form, the CDR3 reads TGCGCCAGCAGCTTGGTCGGTGGGTCGGCAGGGCCCGAGCAGTACTTC. It codes for CASSLVGGSAGPEQYF.

This clonotype was observed many times. This rearrangement joins TRBV7-3 to TRBJ2-6; perhaps D is TRBD1 or TRBD2 (6 bases each). Between the trimmed V and J ends, which lost 0 bases and 1 base, there was a span of 10 bases. Germline loops: CDR1 SGHTA, CDR2 FQGTGA. The length of the CDR3 is 17 residues. In DNA form, the CDR3 reads TGTGCCAGCAGCTTAACAGGGGGGCTTTCTGGGGCCAACGTCCTGACTTTC. Residues: CASSLTGGLSGANVLTF.

This clonotype was found many times. This chain connects TRBV21-1 to TRBJ2-1. TRBV21-1 is deemed a pseudogene. This CDR3 is 13 amino acids long. The chain's CDR3 is CASSKGHPKWQFF. DNA of the CDR3: TGTGCCAGCAGCAAAGGCCACCCTAAGTGGCAGTTCTTC.

This clonotype was found many times. The J gene is TRBJ2-3, the V gene TRBV20-1; D could derive from TRBD1 or TRBD2 (7 bases each). This CDR3 contains 13 residues. Germline CDR1 is DFQATT and CDR2 is SNEGSKA (reference sequence). V lost 5 bases and J lost 4, with 13 bases in between. This CDR3 reads CSAPQGGSDTQYF. CDR3 DNA: TGCAGTGCTCCTCAGGGGGGGTCAGATACGCAGTATTTT.

This clonotype was observed many times. The chain is built from TRBV15 and TRBJ1-5; 7 bases line up with TRBD1. With V trimmed by 8 bases and J by 0 bases, 4 bases remained unmatched. CDR1 and CDR2 (germline): LNHNV, YYDKDF (reference sequence). The CDR3 has 14 residues. For the CDR3, the DNA is TGTGCCACCCAAACAGGGGTTAGCAATCAGCCCCAGCATTTT. The encoded protein is CATQTGVSNQPQHF.